These 6 T cell receptor beta chains originate from one sample sequenced in a study of blood T cell repertoires in COVID-19. The repertoire was sequenced with immunoSEQ multiplex PCR; TCRdb's copy has only in-frame clones and lacks some. The table shows 400,000 to 500,000 clones, with more than 75% occurring only once. Sequencing used PBMCs or T cells enriched from blood (not recorded which). Source of these receptors: a woman aged 40 to 50 who had recovered from COVID-19.

This clone was seen at least ten times. The V gene is TRBV24-1, the J gene TRBJ2-7, with 8 bases fitting TRBD1. In germline, CDR1 is KGHDR, CDR2 SFDVKD. The length of the CDR3 is 13 residues. J gave up 6 bases and V 2 bases, and 2 bases lay outside the gene matches. CDR3 residues: CATSDWDRTEQYF. CDR3 in DNA: TGTGCCACCAGTGATTGGGACAGGACCGAGCAGTACTTC.

The DNA for the CDR3 is TGTGCTAGTGGTTTGGCCGGACGGGGACTAACAAGATCGGATACGCAGTATTTT. It is translated as CASGLAGRGLTRSDTQYF. This chain links TRBV12-5 with TRBJ2-3; 7 positions match TRBD2. V was pared by 1 base and J by 6 bases, with 16 bases of the junction left unmatched. This CDR3 is built from 18 residues. Per the germline V gene, CDR1 is LGHNT and CDR2 is FRNRAP. Based on the CDR3 plus reference TRBV12-5 and TRBJ2-3, the full variable domain is DARVTQTPRHKVTEMGQEVTMRCQPILGHNTVFWYRQTMMQGLELLAYFRNRAPLDDSGMPKDRFSAEMPDATLATLKIQPSEPRDSAVYFCASGLAGRGLTRSDTQYFGPGTRLTVL.

J is TRBJ2-3 and V is TRBV18, with a possible D match to TRBD2 (6 bases). Germline values: CDR1 KGHSH, CDR2 LQKENI. Deletions cut 3 bases from V and 0 bases from J, with 10 bases between. The CDR3 is made up of 15 amino acids. The CDR3 region is CASSPRESSTDTQYF. CDR3 in DNA: TGTGCCAGCTCACCCCGGGAGTCGAGCACAGATACGCAGTATTTT.

V usage is TRBV5-1 and J usage is TRBJ2-7; the D gene is possibly TRBD2 (6 bases). V lost 0 bases, J lost 3 bases, and 13 bases lay in between. Germline V lookup: CDR1 SGHRS, CDR2 YFSETQ. The CDR3 runs to 15 residues. The CDR3 region is CASSLVGGSGYEQYF. The CDR3, as DNA: TGCGCCAGCAGCTTGGTGGGGGGTTCAGGCTACGAGCAGTACTTC.

This rearrangement joins TRBV4-1 to TRBJ2-1; 7 bases agree with TRBD2. There are 15 residues in the CDR3. Trimming at V came to 3 bases and at J to 5 bases, leaving 7 bases not matched to a gene. Germline V gene sequence: CDR1 MGHRA, CDR2 YSYEKL. The CDR3 DNA reads as TGCGCCAGCAGCCAGGGGCTAGCGGCCAACAATGAGCAGTTCTTC. Its protein is CASSQGLAANNEQFF.

This clone was counted once. The chain is built from TRBV6-2 or TRBV6-3 and TRBJ2-1, with 8 bases lining up with TRBD2. Germline V gives CDR1 MNHEY, CDR2 SVGEGT. J was trimmed by 5 bases and V by 0 bases; bases with no gene match: 12. CDR3 length equals 18 residues. CDR3 in DNA: TGTGCCAGCAGTTACTCGAGAGTAGCGGGACTACAAAACAATGAGCAGTTCTTC. It specifies CASSYSRVAGLQNNEQFF.